The rows below give T cell receptor beta chains drawn from one sample of a study of patients and donors after allogeneic stem cell transplantation. MiXCR was run by TCRdb on the RT-PCR reads, yielding one entry per CDR3 protein. The sample carries under 200,000 distinct CDR3 sequences, approximately 24% recorded once. The sample comprised blood, either unsorted or a sorted T cell fraction (not recorded which). The receptors were gathered from a human donor who was either an allogeneic HSCT recipient or a stem cell or donor lymphocyte infusion donor (not recorded which). It is not recorded whose cells these are; they may come from a transplant donor. Each CDR3 is given with its conserved first and last residue. A D gene is named only where the DNA matches it firmly. The listing skips clone size in some rows; elsewhere it reads once, few, many or a size class.

V gene	CDR3 length	clone size	J gene	D gene	CDR3 protein	CDR3 DNA
TRBV2	13	NA	TRBJ1-5	NA	CASRETANQPQHF	TGTGCCAGCAGAGAGACAGCAAATCAGCCCCAGCATTTT
TRBV4-1	16	NA	TRBJ2-3	NA	CASSQVGTGNTDTQYF	TGCGCCAGCAGCCAAGTAGGGACCGGGAACACAGATACGCAGTATTTT
TRBV6-5	15	few	TRBJ1-5	TRBD1	CASRTGLISNQPQHF	TGTGCCAGCAGGACAGGGTTAATAAGTAATCAGCCCCAGCATTTT
TRBV27	13	few	TRBJ1-5	NA	CASSASGWQPQHF	TGTGCCAGCAGTGCCTCAGGGTGGCAGCCCCAGCATTTT
TRBV5-1	15	NA	TRBJ2-7	TRBD1	CASSGGQAFSYEQYF	TGCGCCAGCAGCGGGGGACAGGCATTTTCCTACGAGCAGTACTTC
TRBV29-1	13	few	TRBJ2-5	NA	CSVDDRRKGTQYF	TGCAGCGTTGACGACAGACGCAAAGGGACCCAGTACTTC
TRBV29-1	15	few	TRBJ2-5	NA	CSVDQLLEYQETQYF	TGCAGCGTTGATCAATTACTTGAGTACCAAGAGACCCAGTACTTC
TRBV20-1	15	NA	TRBJ2-1	TRBD2	CSASDLAGDYNEQFF	TGCAGTGCTAGTGATCTAGCGGGGGACTACAATGAGCAGTTCTTC
TRBV7-6	15	NA	TRBJ2-7	TRBD2	CASSFVAGALYEQYF	TGTGCCAGCAGCTTTGTAGCGGGGGCCCTCTACGAGCAGTACTTC
TRBV19	13	many	TRBJ1-4	NA	CASLRATNEKLFF	TGTGCCAGTCTTAGGGCAACTAATGAAAAACTGTTTTTT
TRBV6-5	15	NA	TRBJ2-7	TRBD2	CASSYGTSELNEQYF	TGTGCCAGCAGTTACGGGACTAGCGAACTAAACGAGCAGTACTTC
TRBV29-1	12	NA	TRBJ1-1	NA	CSVELDAVKAFF	TGCAGCGTAGAGTTAGACGCAGTGAAAGCTTTCTTT
TRBV2	14	few	TRBJ1-1	NA	CASRVLQGSAEAFF	TGTGCCAGCAGAGTTCTACAGGGCAGTGCTGAAGCTTTCTTT
TRBV10-3	15	few	TRBJ2-1	TRBD2	CAISSPLADHNEQFF	TGTGCCATCAGTTCGCCACTAGCGGACCACAATGAGCAGTTCTTC
TRBV29-1	15	NA	TRBJ2-4	TRBD2	CSDEGLAELGGIQYF	TGCAGCGATGAGGGACTAGCGGAGTTGGGGGGCATTCAGTACTTC
TRBV19	14	NA	TRBJ1-4	TRBD1	CASTSDRVREKLFF	TGTGCCAGTACCTCGGACAGGGTGCGTGAAAAACTGTTTTTT
TRBV6-4	14	few	TRBJ2-3	NA	CASSQLAGTDTQYF	TGTGCCAGCAGCCAACTAGCAGGCACAGATACGCAGTATTTT
TRBV4-1	17	NA	TRBJ1-2	TRBD1	CASSQGSGTAANYGYTF	TGCGCCAGCAGCCAGGGATCCGGGACAGCCGCTAACTATGGCTACACCTTC
TRBV7-8	14	NA	TRBJ1-6	TRBD1	CASSSSGGNSPLHF	TGTGCCAGCAGCTCCTCAGGGGGTAATTCACCCCTCCACTTT
TRBV12-3/TRBV12-4	18	few	TRBJ2-3	NA	CASSLLAERLLSTDTQYF	TGTGCCAGCAGCCTATTAGCGGAGAGATTACTAAGCACAGATACGCAGTATTTT
TRBV5-1	14	NA	TRBJ2-3	NA	CASSYRDIADTQYF	TGCGCCAGCAGCTACCGGGACATCGCAGATACGCAGTATTTT
TRBV12-3/TRBV12-4	15	NA	TRBJ2-7	NA	CASSNYGEGSYEQYF	TGTGCCAGCAGCAATTACGGCGAGGGATCCTACGAGCAGTACTTC
TRBV12-3/TRBV12-4	15	few	TRBJ2-1	TRBD1	CASSPRTGPSNEQFF	TGTGCCAGCAGTCCTCGGACAGGGCCTTCTAATGAGCAGTTCTTC
TRBV12-3/TRBV12-4	12	NA	TRBJ2-7	NA	CASSSGTYEQYF	TGTGCCAGCAGTTCCGGGACCTACGAGCAGTACTTC
TRBV20-1	15	few	TRBJ2-5	NA	CSARETTPRPETQYF	TGCAGTGCTAGAGAAACGACTCCCCGCCCGGAGACCCAGTACTTC
TRBV20-1	13	NA	TRBJ1-2	TRBD1	CSATDRVVYGYTF	TGCAGTGCCACGGACAGGGTAGTCTATGGCTACACCTTC
TRBV5-1	15	few	TRBJ1-1	NA	CASSLGAGRDTEAFF	TGCGCCAGCAGCTTGGGAGCGGGCCGGGACACTGAAGCTTTCTTT
TRBV27	11	NA	TRBJ2-1	NA	CASSLGVQQFF	TGTGCCAGCAGTTTAGGGGTACAGCAGTTCTTC
TRBV29-1	15	medium-sized	TRBJ1-5	TRBD1	CSVALTGGMDQPQHF	TGCAGCGTTGCACTGACAGGGGGCATGGATCAGCCCCAGCATTTT
TRBV20-1	13	few	TRBJ1-2	NA	CSARVGLNYGYTF	TGCAGTGCTAGAGTGGGGCTAAACTATGGCTACACCTTC
TRBV5-6	15	many	TRBJ1-3	TRBD1	CASSFPGGAGNTIYF	TGTGCCAGCAGCTTTCCAGGGGGAGCTGGAAACACCATATATTTT
TRBV5-1	12	many	TRBJ2-3	NA	CASSFPTDTQYF	TGCGCCAGCAGCTTTCCCACAGATACGCAGTATTTT
TRBV21-1	14	few	TRBJ1-1	NA	CASSKRPGSTEAFF	TGTGCCAGCAGCAAGAGGCCAGGTTCCACTGAAGCTTTCTTT
TRBV6-5	13	NA	TRBJ2-1	TRBD2	CASRASGSHEQFF	TGTGCCTCCCGGGCTAGCGGGAGCCATGAGCAGTTCTTC
TRBV12-3/TRBV12-4	16	NA	TRBJ2-2	NA	CASSSPRASIGGELFF	TGTGCCAGCAGTTCCCCCAGGGCATCGATAGGTGGGGAGCTGTTTTTT
TRBV9	13	few	TRBJ1-5	NA	CASSVWEDQPQHF	TGTGCCAGCAGCGTATGGGAGGATCAGCCCCAGCATTTT
TRBV29-1	12	few	TRBJ1-2	NA	CSAGDTDYGYTF	TGCAGCGCGGGGGACACCGACTATGGCTACACCTTC
TRBV29-1	13	few	TRBJ2-7	TRBD1	CSVGEGQGYEQYF	TGCAGCGTTGGAGAAGGACAGGGCTACGAGCAGTACTTC
TRBV4-3	13	NA	TRBJ2-7	NA	CASSQDIYYEQYF	TGCGCCAGCAGCCAAGATATCTACTACGAGCAGTACTTC
TRBV20-1	12	few	TRBJ1-1	TRBD1	CSAGTGTTEAFF	TGCAGTGCCGGGACAGGGACGACTGAAGCTTTCTTT
TRBV12-3/TRBV12-4	16	many	TRBJ1-3	TRBD1	CASSLPEDRVGNTIYF	TGTGCCAGCAGTTTACCCGAGGACAGGGTTGGAAACACCATATATTTT
TRBV4-1	15	NA	TRBJ1-5	NA	CASSQVGTMMQPQHF	TGCGCCAGCAGCCAAGTTGGGACCATGATGCAGCCCCAGCATTTT
TRBV13	14	NA	TRBJ2-5	TRBD1	CASSPDRGRETQYF	TGTGCCAGCAGCCCGGACAGGGGGCGAGAGACCCAGTACTTC
TRBV5-1	14	many	TRBJ1-1	NA	CASSLQGMNTEAFF	TGCGCCAGCAGCTTGCAGGGGATGAACACTGAAGCTTTCTTT
TRBV6-6	11	many	TRBJ1-1	NA	CAHRGPSEAFF	TGTGCCCATCGAGGACCATCTGAAGCTTTCTTT
TRBV7-9	13	few	TRBJ2-1	TRBD1	CASTGAGGYEQFF	TGTGCCAGCACCGGGGCAGGGGGCTATGAGCAGTTCTTC
TRBV4-3	16	NA	TRBJ2-5	NA	CASSQVRGLLQETQYF	TGCGCCAGCAGCCAAGTCCGAGGACTCCTCCAAGAGACCCAGTACTTC
TRBV29-1	13	many	TRBJ1-1	TRBD1	CSVGRGQNTEAFF	TGCAGCGTTGGGAGGGGGCAGAACACTGAAGCTTTCTTT
TRBV5-1	17	few	TRBJ2-1	NA	CASSRTDFQRIYNEQFF	TGCGCCAGCAGCCGGACGGATTTTCAGAGAATTTACAATGAGCAGTTCTTC
TRBV10-3	17	few	TRBJ1-1	TRBD1	CAITERTGGASNTEAFF	TGTGCCATCACCGAACGGACAGGGGGCGCATCGAACACTGAAGCTTTCTTT
TRBV20-1	14	NA	TRBJ1-2	TRBD1	CSARDLQGNYGYTF	TGCAGTGCTAGAGATCTACAGGGGAACTATGGCTACACCTTC
TRBV20-1	15	NA	TRBJ2-1	TRBD2	CSATGLARGSNEQFF	TGCAGTGCAACCGGACTAGCGAGGGGCTCCAATGAGCAGTTCTTC
TRBV7-9	13	few	TRBJ1-2	NA	CASSLGQPDGYTF	TGTGCCAGCAGCTTGGGGCAGCCGGATGGCTACACCTTC
TRBV10-3	14	few	TRBJ1-5	NA	CAISEGAILQPQHF	TGTGCCATCAGTGAGGGGGCAATTCTTCAGCCCCAGCATTTT